One T cell receptor (beta chain) is described in this entry. The data belong to a study of cytomegalovirus exposure and HLA in healthy donors. V was clipped by 6 bases and J by 0 bases, with 15 bases between them. CDR1 and CDR2 from the germline V gene are SQVTM and ANQGSEA. The CDR3 runs 14 residues. The PCR had 60 Vbeta and 13 Jbeta primers. TCRdb keeps only in-frame clones here, not all; method: immunoSEQ multiplex PCR. The top ten hold 5% to 7% of the sample, which has some 170,000 clones, almost 80% seen once. The sample taken for sequencing was PBMCs. This receptor was taken from a man between 35 and 55 years old in good health and CMV-seropositive. V is TRBV29-1 and J is TRBJ2-7, with unresolved D. For the CDR3, the DNA is TGCAGCGTAGCCGTACCGCCTAACTCCTACGAGCAGTACTTC. Its translation is CSVAVPPNSYEQYF.